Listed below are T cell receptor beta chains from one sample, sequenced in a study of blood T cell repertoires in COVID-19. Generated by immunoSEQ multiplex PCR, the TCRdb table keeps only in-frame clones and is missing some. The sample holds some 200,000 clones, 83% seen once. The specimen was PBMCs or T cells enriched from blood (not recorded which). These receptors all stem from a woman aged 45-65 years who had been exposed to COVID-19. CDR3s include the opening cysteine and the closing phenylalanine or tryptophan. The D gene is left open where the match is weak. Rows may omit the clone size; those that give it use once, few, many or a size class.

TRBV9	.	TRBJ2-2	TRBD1	CASSGAARQGTGELFF	TGTGCCAGCAGCGGGGCCGCTCGACAGGGAACCGGGGAGCTGTTTTTT
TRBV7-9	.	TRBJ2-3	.	CASSLAGADTQYF	TGTGCCAGCAGCTTAGCAGGGGCCGATACGCAGTATTTT
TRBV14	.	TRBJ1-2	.	CASSQDRGVGGYTF	TGTGCCAGCAGCCAAGATCGGGGTGTTGGCGGCTACACCTTC
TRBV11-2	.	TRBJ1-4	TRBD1	CASSRFPGQSNEKLFF	TGTGCCAGCAGCCGATTTCCGGGACAGAGTAATGAAAAACTGTTTTTT
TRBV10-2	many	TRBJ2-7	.	CASSDRGIYEQYF	TGCGCCAGCAGTGACAGGGGAATCTACGAGCAGTACTTC
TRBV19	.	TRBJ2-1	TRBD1	CASTGTGYYNEQFF	TGTGCCTCTACGGGGACAGGGTACTACAATGAGCAGTTCTTC
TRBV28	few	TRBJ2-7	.	CASSLKGGWYF	TGTGCCAGCAGTTTGAAGGGGGGGTGGTACTTC
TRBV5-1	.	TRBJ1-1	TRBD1	CASSSVDRYEAFF	TGCGCCAGCAGCTCGGTGGACAGGTATGAAGCTTTCTTT
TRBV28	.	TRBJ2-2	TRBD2	CASFTSGAQLTGELFF	TGTGCCAGCTTCACTAGCGGGGCCCAATTAACCGGGGAGCTGTTTTTT
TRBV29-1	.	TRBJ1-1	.	CSVRRPNTEAFF	TGCAGCGTTAGGAGACCAAACACTGAAGCTTTCTTT
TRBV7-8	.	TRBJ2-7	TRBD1	CASSLMGGQVNPIEYF	TGTGCCAGCAGCCTTATGGGGGGACAGGTTAACCCCATCGAGTACTTC
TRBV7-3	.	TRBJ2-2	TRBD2	CASSLTGSGGNTGELFF	TGTGCCAGCAGCTTAACGGGCAGCGGGGGGAACACCGGGGAGCTGTTTTTT
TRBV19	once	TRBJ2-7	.	CASSTGRQPEERQYF	TGTGCCAGTAGTACGGGGAGACAACCGGAGGAGAGGCAGTACTTC
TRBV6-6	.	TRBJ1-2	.	CASSPRRDSNYGYTF	TGTGCCAGCAGTCCGCGCCGGGACTCTAACTATGGCTACACCTTC
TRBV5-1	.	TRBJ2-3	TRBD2	CASSGLAGVGTDTQYF	TGCGCCAGCAGCGGGCTAGCGGGGGTAGGCACAGATACGCAGTATTTT
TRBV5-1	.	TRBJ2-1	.	CASSFQPEARAYNEQFF	TGCGCCAGCAGCTTTCAGCCAGAGGCGCGCGCCTACAATGAGCAGTTCTTC
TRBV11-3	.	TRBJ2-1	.	CASSLRGYNEQFF	TGTGCCAGCAGCTTACGAGGATACAATGAGCAGTTCTTC
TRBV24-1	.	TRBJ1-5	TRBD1	CATSDSGTGSNQPQHF	TGTGCCACCAGTGATTCCGGGACAGGGAGTAATCAGCCCCAGCATTTT
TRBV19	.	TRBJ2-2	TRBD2	CASAPGGSNTGELFF	TGTGCCAGTGCCCCGGGGGGTTCGAACACCGGGGAGCTGTTTTTT
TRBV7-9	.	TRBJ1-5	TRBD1	CASSSLGPTGEVQPQHF	TGTGCCAGCAGCTCCTTGGGGCCGACAGGGGAGGTTCAGCCCCAGCATTTT
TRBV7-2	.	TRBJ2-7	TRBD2	CASSLDSGGVPYEQYF	TGTGCCAGCAGCTTAGACAGCGGGGGGGTCCCCTACGAGCAGTACTTC
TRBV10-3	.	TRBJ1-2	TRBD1	CATGTGPRDGYTF	TGTGCCACCGGGACAGGCCCCCGGGATGGCTACACCTTC
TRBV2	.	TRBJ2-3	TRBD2	CASRARTSGGVDTQYF	TGTGCCAGCAGGGCCCGGACTAGCGGGGGTGTGGATACGCAGTATTTT
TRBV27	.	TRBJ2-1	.	CASSLQGRDEQFF	TGTGCCAGCAGTTTACAGGGGAGGGATGAGCAGTTCTTC
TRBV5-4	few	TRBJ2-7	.	CASSLGGSSGYEQYF	TGTGCCAGCAGCTTGGGAGGAAGTAGCGGATACGAGCAGTACTTC
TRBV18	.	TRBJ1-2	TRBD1	CASSNDIGDSSSGYTF	TGTGCCAGCTCAAACGATATAGGGGACAGCTCCTCCGGCTACACCTTC
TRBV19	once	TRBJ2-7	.	CASSIGLQRPYEQYF	TGTGCCAGTAGTATAGGGTTACAGAGACCCTACGAGCAGTACTTC
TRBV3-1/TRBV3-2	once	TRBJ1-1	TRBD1	CASSYRTGGSSEAFF	TGTGCCAGCAGCTACAGGACAGGGGGATCATCTGAAGCTTTCTTT
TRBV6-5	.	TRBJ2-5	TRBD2	CASSPRGGYQETQYF	TGTGCCAGCAGTCCCCGGGGGGGCTACCAAGAGACCCAGTACTTC
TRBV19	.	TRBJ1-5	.	CASSQGSNQPQHF	TGTGCCAGTAGTCAGGGTTCAAATCAGCCCCAGCATTTT
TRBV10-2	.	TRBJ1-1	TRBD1	CASSEKWDRFTEAFF	TGCGCCAGCAGTGAGAAGTGGGACAGATTCACTGAAGCTTTCTTT
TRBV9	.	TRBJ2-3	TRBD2	CASSARAGITDTQYF	TGTGCCAGCAGCGCCCGAGCGGGGATAACAGATACGCAGTATTTT
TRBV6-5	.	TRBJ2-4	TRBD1	CASSLTGEVSKNIQYF	TGTGCCAGCAGTTTAACAGGGGAAGTATCCAAAAACATTCAGTACTTC
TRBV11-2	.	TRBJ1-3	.	CASSLGGVDTIYF	TGTGCCAGCAGCTTAGGGGGGGTAGACACCATATATTTT
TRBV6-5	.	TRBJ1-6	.	CASSYARGGGSPLHF	TGTGCCAGCAGTTATGCACGCGGGGGGGGTTCACCCCTCCACTTT
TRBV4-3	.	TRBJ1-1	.	CASSQAGGRAFF	TGCGCCAGCAGCCAGGCGGGCGGGAGAGCTTTCTTT
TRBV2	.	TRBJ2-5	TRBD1	CASSDDRDRGWETQYF	TGTGCCAGCAGTGACGATCGGGACAGGGGATGGGAGACCCAGTACTTC
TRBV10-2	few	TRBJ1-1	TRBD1	CASSEGSTGAALNTEAFF	TGCGCCAGCAGTGAGGGATCCACAGGGGCCGCCTTGAACACTGAAGCTTTCTTT
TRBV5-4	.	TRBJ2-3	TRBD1	CASRVDRVGDTQYF	TGTGCCAGCAGAGTGGACAGGGTGGGAGATACGCAGTATTTT
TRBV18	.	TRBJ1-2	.	CASSPGSGYGYTF	TGTGCCAGCTCACCCGGCAGCGGCTATGGCTACACCTTC
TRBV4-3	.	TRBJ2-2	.	CASSQARSSELFF	TGCGCCAGCAGCCAGGCTCGAAGTTCAGAGCTGTTTTTT
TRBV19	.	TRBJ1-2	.	CASRSSGSHGYTF	TGTGCCAGCCGTAGTTCGGGGTCTCATGGCTACACCTTC